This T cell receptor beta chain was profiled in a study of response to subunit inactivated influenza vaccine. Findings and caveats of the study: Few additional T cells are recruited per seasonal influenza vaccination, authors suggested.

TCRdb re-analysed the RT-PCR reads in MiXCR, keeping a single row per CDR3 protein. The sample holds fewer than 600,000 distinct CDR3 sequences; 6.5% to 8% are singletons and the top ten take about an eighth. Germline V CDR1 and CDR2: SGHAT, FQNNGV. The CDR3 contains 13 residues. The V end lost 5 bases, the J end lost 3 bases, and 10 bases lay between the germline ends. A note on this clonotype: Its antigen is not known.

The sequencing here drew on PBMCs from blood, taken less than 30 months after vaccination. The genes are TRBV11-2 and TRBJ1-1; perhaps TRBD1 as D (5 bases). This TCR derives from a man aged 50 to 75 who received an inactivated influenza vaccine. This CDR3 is CASSPRDYTEAFF. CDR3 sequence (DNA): TGTGCCAGCAGCCCGCGGGACTACACTGAAGCTTTCTTT.